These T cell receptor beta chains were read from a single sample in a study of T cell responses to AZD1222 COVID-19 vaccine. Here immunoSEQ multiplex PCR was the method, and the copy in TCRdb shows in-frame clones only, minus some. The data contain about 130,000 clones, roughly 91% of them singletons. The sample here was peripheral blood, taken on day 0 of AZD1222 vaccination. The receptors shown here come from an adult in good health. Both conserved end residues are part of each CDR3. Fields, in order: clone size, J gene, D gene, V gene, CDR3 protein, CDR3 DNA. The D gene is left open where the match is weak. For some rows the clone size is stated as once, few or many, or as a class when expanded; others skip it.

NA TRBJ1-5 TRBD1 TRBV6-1 CASSVETGAGGQPQHF TGTGCCAGCAGTGTAGAGACAGGGGCGGGAGGTCAGCCCCAGCATTTT
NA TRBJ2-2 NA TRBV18 CASSSQGGELFF TGTGCCAGCTCTTCCCAGGGCGGGGAGCTGTTTTTT
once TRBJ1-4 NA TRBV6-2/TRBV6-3 CASSYPQFEGVDEKLFF TGTGCCAGCAGTTACCCGCAGTTTGAGGGGGTGGATGAAAAACTGTTTTTT
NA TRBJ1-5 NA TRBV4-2 CASSQEPGSNQPQHF TGTGCCAGCAGCCAAGAGCCCGGGTCAAATCAGCCCCAGCATTTT
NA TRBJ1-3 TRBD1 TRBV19 CASKGAYSGNTIYF TGTGCCAGTAAGGGGGCCTACTCTGGAAACACCATATATTTT
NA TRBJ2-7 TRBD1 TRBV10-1 CASSEGTEVYEQYF TGCGCCAGCAGTGAAGGGACAGAAGTCTACGAGCAGTACTTC
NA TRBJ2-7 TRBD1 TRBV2 CASRDEGQGSDEQYF TGTGCCAGCAGGGATGAGGGACAGGGGTCCGACGAGCAGTACTTC
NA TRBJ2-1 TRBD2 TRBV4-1 CASSQMAGGFNNEQFF TGCGCCAGCAGCCAGATGGCGGGGGGCTTCAACAATGAGCAGTTCTTC
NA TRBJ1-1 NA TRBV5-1 CASSFAVMNTEAFF TGCGCCAGCAGCTTCGCAGTCATGAACACTGAAGCTTTCTTT
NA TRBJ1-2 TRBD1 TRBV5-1 CASSSRDREFNYGYTF TGCGCCAGCAGCTCCCGGGACAGGGAATTTAACTATGGCTACACCTTC
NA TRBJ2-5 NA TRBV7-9 CASSLDPGTGLGETQYF TGTGCCAGCAGCTTAGACCCGGGAACCGGGTTAGGAGAGACCCAGTACTTC
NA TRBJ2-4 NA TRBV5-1 CASSWGGGALNIQYF TGCGCCAGCAGCTGGGGCGGGGGCGCTTTAAACATTCAGTACTTC
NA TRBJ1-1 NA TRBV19 CASSRYPPGTEAFF TGTGCCAGTTCTCGGTATCCGCCTGGCACTGAAGCTTTCTTT
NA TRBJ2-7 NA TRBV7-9 CASSVGGDTRSYEQYF TGTGCCAGCAGCGTAGGTGGGGACACCCGATCCTACGAGCAGTACTTC
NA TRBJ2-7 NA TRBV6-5 CASSHSHEQYF TGTGCCAGCAGTCATTCCCACGAGCAGTACTTC
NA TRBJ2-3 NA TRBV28 CASRASTDTQYF TGTGCCAGCAGGGCTAGCACAGATACGCAGTATTTT
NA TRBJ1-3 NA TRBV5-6 CASSLVRASGNTIYF TGTGCCAGCAGCTTGGTAAGAGCCTCTGGAAACACCATATATTTT
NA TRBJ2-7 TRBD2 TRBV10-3 CAILRGGEQYF TGTGCCATCCTTCGGGGGGGCGAGCAGTACTTC
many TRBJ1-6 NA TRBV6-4 CASTSDPTPGNSPLHF TGTGCCAGCACCTCAGACCCGACACCAGGGAATTCACCCCTCCACTTT
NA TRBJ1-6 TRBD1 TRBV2 CASSRDRYSPLHF TGTGCCAGCAGCCGGGACAGATATTCACCCCTCCACTTT
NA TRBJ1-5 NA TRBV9 CASSVGTAGPQHF TGTGCCAGCAGCGTAGGGACGGCCGGGCCCCAGCATTTT
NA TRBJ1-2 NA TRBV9 CASSPMATAGYTF TGTGCCAGCAGCCCCATGGCCACAGCTGGCTACACCTTC
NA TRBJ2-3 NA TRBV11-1 CASSSGPFTDTQYF TGTGCCAGCAGCTCGGGACCCTTCACAGATACGCAGTATTTT
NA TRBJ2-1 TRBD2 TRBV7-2 CASSVSGGAYNEQFF TGTGCCAGCAGCGTTAGCGGGGGAGCCTACAATGAGCAGTTCTTC
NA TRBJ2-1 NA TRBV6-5 CASFSVKNEQFF TGTGCCAGCTTTTCTGTGAAGAATGAGCAGTTCTTC
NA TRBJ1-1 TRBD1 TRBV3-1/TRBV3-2 CASSPQGRMVTEAFF TGTGCCAGCAGCCCACAGGGGCGGATGGTCACTGAAGCTTTCTTT
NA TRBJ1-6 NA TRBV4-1 CASSPGGGYNSPLHF TGCGCCAGCAGCCCTGGGGGGGGATATAATTCACCCCTCCACTTT
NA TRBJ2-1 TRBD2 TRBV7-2 CASSFGGLGSEQFF TGTGCCAGCAGCTTCGGGGGGTTAGGAAGTGAGCAGTTCTTC
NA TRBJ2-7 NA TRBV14 CASSRSTGATYEQYF TGTGCCAGCAGCCGGTCGACCGGCGCTACCTACGAGCAGTACTTC
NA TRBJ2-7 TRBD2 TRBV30 CAWTGGGASGDPVGDEQYF TGTGCCTGGACGGGGGGGGGTGCCAGCGGGGACCCGGTAGGCGACGAGCAGTACTTC
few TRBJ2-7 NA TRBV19 CASSPRTVSYEQYF TGTGCCAGTAGTCCCCGGACAGTCTCCTACGAGCAGTACTTC
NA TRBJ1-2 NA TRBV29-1 CSVLENYGYTF TGCAGCGTGTTGGAAAACTATGGCTACACCTTC
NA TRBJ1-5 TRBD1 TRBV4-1 CASSPRDGTGRNQPQHF TGCGCCAGCAGCCCTCGCGATGGGACAGGGCGCAATCAGCCCCAGCATTTT
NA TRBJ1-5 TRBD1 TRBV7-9 CASSSGTGLNQPQHF TGTGCCAGCAGCTCCGGGACAGGACTCAATCAGCCCCAGCATTTT